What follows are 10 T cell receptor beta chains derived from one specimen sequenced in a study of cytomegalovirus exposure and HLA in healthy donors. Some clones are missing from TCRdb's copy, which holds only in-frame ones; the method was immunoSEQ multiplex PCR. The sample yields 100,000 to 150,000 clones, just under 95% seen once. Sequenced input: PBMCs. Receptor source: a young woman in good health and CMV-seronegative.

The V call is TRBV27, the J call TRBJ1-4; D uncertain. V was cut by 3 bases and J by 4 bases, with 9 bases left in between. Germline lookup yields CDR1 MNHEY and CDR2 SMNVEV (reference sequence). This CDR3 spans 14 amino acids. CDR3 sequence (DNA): TGTGCCAGCAGTTTTGTCGGTGATAATGAAAAACTGTTTTTT. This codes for CASSFVGDNEKLFF. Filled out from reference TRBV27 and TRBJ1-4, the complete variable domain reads EAQVTQNPRYLITVTGKKLTVTCSQNMNHEYMSWYRQDPGLGLRQIYYSMNVEVTDKGDVPEGYKVSRKEKRNFPLILESPSPNQTSLYFCASSFVGDNEKLFFGSGTQLSVL.

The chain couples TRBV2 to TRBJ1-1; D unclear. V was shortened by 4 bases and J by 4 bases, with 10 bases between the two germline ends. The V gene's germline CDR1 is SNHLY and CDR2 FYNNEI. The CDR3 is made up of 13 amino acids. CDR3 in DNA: TGTGCCAGCAGTGTGGGCAGTTTCACTGAAGCTTTCTTT. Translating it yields CASSVGSFTEAFF.

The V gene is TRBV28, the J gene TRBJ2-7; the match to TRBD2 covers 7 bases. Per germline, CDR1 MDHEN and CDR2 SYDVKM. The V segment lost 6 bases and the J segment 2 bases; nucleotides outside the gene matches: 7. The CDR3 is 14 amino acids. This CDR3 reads CASSSPGLPYEQYF. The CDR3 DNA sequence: TGTGCCAGCAGCTCACCGGGACTACCCTACGAGCAGTACTTC.

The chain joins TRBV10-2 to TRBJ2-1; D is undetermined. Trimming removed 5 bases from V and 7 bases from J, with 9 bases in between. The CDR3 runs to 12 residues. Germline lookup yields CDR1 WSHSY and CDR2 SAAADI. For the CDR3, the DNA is TGCGCCAGCAGTACGCCGAGGAATGAGCAGTTCTTC. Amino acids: CASSTPRNEQFF.

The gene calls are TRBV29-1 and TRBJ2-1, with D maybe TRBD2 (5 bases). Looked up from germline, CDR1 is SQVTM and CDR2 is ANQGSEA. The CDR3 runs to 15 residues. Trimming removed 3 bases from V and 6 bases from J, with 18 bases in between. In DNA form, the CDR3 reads TGCAGCGTTGACGGTTCCCTAGCACGATCCAATGAGCAGTTCTTC. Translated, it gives CSVDGSLARSNEQFF.

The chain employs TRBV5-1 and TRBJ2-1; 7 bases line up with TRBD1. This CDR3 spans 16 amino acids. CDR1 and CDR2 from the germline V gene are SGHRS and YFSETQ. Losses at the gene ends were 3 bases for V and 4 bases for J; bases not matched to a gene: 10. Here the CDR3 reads CASSSEPGQLYNEQFF. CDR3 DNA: TGCGCCAGCAGCTCGGAACCGGGACAGCTATACAATGAGCAGTTCTTC.

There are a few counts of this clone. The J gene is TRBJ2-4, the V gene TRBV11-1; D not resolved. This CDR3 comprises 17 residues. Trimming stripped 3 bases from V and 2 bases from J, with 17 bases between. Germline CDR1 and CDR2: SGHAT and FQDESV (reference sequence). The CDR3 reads CASSFGGGSYSKNIQYF. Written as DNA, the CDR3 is TGTGCCAGCAGCTTCGGTGGCGGTAGTTATTCCAAAAACATTCAGTACTTC.

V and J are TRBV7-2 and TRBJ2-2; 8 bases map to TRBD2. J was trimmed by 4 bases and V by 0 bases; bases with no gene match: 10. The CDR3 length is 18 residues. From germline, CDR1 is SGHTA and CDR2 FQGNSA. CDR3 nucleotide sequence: TGTGCCAGCAGCTTAGCCGGGGGGGCGGGGCTCCCCACCGGGGAGCTGTTTTTT. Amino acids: CASSLAGGAGLPTGELFF.

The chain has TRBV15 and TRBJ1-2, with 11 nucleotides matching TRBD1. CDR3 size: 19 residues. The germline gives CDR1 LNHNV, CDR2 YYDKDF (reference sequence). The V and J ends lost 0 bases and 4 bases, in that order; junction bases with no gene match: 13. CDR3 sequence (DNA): TGTGCCACCAGCAGAGATAGAGGACAGGGGGCTTCCTTGTTCTATGGCTACACCTTC. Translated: CATSRDRGQGASLFYGYTF.

Here the CDR3 reads CASSLVGSSGNTIYF. As DNA, the CDR3 is TGCGCCAGCAGCTTGGTCGGGAGCTCTGGAAACACCATATATTTT. The chain recombines TRBV5-1 with TRBJ1-3, with D unresolved. The germline CDR1 and CDR2 sequences are SGHRS and YFSETQ. This CDR3 comprises 15 residues. V dropped 0 bases and J dropped 0 bases, with 7 bases sitting between them.